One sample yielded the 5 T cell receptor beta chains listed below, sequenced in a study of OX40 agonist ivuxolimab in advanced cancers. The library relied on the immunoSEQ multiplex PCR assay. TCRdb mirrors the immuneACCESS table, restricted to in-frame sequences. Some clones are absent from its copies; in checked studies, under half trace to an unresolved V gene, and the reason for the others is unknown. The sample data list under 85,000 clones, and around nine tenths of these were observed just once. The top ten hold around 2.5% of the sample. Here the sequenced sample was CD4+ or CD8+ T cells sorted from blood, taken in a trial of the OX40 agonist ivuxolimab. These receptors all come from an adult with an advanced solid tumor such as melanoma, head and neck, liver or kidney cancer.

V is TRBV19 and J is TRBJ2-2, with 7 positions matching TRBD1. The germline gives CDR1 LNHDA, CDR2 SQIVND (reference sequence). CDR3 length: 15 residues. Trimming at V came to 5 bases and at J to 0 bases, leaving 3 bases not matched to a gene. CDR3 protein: CASSYTGANTGELFF. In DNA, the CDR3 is TGTGCCAGTAGTTATACAGGGGCGAACACCGGGGAGCTGTTTTTT.

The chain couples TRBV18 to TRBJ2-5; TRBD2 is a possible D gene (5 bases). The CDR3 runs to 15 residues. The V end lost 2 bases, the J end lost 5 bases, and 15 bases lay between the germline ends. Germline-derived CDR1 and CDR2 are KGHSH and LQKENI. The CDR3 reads CASSPMPTTLETQYF. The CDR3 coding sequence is TGTGCCAGCTCACCAATGCCGACTACCTTGGAGACCCAGTACTTC.

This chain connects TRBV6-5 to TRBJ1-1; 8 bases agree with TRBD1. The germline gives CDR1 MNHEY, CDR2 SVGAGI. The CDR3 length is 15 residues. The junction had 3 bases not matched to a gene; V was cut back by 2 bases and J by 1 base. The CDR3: CASSYAGTGNTEAFF. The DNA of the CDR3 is TGTGCCAGCAGTTACGCCGGGACAGGGAACACTGAAGCTTTCTTT.

In DNA form, the CDR3 reads TGTGCCAGCACCAGAGACGGGGGCACTGAAGCTTTCTTT. Translating gives CASTRDGGTEAFF. V usage is TRBV6-6 and J usage is TRBJ1-1, with D maybe TRBD1 (5 bases). The germline V gene encodes CDR1 MNHNY and CDR2 SVGAGI (reference sequence). Trimming shortened V by 7 bases and J by 4 bases, and 13 bases separated the two germline ends. CDR3 length: 13 residues.

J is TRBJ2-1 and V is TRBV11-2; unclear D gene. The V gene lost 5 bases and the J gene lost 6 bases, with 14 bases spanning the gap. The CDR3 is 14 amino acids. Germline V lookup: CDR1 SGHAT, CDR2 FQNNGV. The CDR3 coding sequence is TGTGCCAGCAGCACCCCCCGGCTAGGCAATGAGCAGTTCTTC. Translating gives CASSTPRLGNEQFF. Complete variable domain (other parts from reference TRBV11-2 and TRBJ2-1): EAGVAQSPRYKIIEKRQSVAFWCNPISGHATLYWYQQILGQGPKLLIQFQNNGVVDDSQLPKDRFSAERLKGVDSTLKIQPAKLEDSAVYLCASSTPRLGNEQFFGPGTRLTVL.